Each of the 22 T cell receptor beta chains below was sequenced from the same sample in a study of blood T cells in healthy people across ages. A sample-barcoded 5' primer and a J-beta primer mix were used in a second PCR of about 6 to 11 cycles. TCRdb re-called the 5' RACE reads with MiXCR, one entry per CDR3 protein. The data show 1,500,000 or so distinct CDR3 sequences, 59% seen once. Sequenced material: blood. Receptors originate from a man aged 18-30 years in good health.

The chain couples TRBV20-1 to TRBJ1-5; TRBD1 matches at 8 bases. This CDR3 contains 14 residues. Germline assignment: CDR1 DFQATT and CDR2 SNEGSKA (reference sequence). The V gene end was trimmed by 3 bases and the J gene end by 6 bases; junction bases not matched to a gene: 7. CDR3 DNA: TGCAGTGCTAGGGCGGACAGGGCGGTTCAGCCCCAGCATTTT. Amino acid sequence: CSARADRAVQPQHF.

The rearrangement joins TRBV3-1 to TRBJ2-2, with D possibly matching TRBD1 (6 bases). Trimming took off 2 bases at V and 1 base at J, with 11 bases between the two ends. The CDR3 spans 16 residues. CDR1 LGHDT and CDR2 YNNKEL come from the germline V gene (reference sequence). CDR3 DNA sequence: TGTGCCAGCAGCCAAATCGTGGGACAGAACACCGGGGAGCTGTTTTTT. Encoded protein: CASSQIVGQNTGELFF.

The genes are TRBV7-9 and TRBJ2-3, with 11 bases lining up with TRBD1. CDR3 length equals 16 residues. In germline, CDR1 is SEHNR, CDR2 FQNEAQ (reference sequence). The J segment lost 3 bases and the V segment lost 5 bases, leaving 7 bases of the junction unmatched. Here the CDR3 reads CASSLGWDRGTDTQYF. The CDR3, as DNA: TGTGCCAGCAGCCTTGGGTGGGACAGGGGGACAGATACGCAGTATTTT.

The rearrangement uses TRBV29-1 and TRBJ2-5, with TRBD2 matching over 9 bases. Germline CDR1 is SQVTM and CDR2 is ANQGSEA. CDR3 size: 18 residues. The J segment lost 5 bases and the V segment lost 4 bases, leaving 20 bases of the junction unmatched. The CDR3 loop is CSVAGSLAGEQVEETQYF. Written as DNA, the CDR3 is TGCAGCGTTGCAGGTTCGTTAGCGGGGGAACAAGTCGAGGAGACCCAGTACTTC.

This chain links TRBV12-3 or TRBV12-4 with TRBJ2-7; no definite D call. Trimming pared 7 bases from V and 2 bases from J, leaving 21 bases between. This CDR3 comprises 16 residues. The CDR3 region is CASTHLTAPGPYEQYF. The CDR3 nucleotides are TGTGCCAGCACCCACTTAACAGCCCCAGGTCCCTACGAGCAGTACTTC.

This clonotype was recorded only once. The chain carries TRBV9 and TRBJ2-5; D ambiguous. This CDR3 has 15 amino acids. Per the germline V gene, CDR1 is SGDLS and CDR2 is YYNGEE. V was pared by 1 base and J by 0 bases, with 10 bases between. CDR3 nucleotides: TGTGCCAGCAGCGTAAATGGAAGGTACCAAGAGACCCAGTACTTC. Its translation: CASSVNGRYQETQYF.

This clonotype was seen only a few times. The chain joins TRBV7-9 to TRBJ2-1; D unresolved. The CDR3 spans 14 residues. The V gene lost 3 bases and the J gene lost 3 bases, with 9 bases spanning the gap. CDR1 and CDR2 (germline): SEHNR, FQNEAQ (reference sequence). The CDR3, as DNA: TGTGCCAGCAGCTTGGAAGGTTACTACAATGAGCAGTTCTTC. Protein sequence: CASSLEGYYNEQFF.

V gene TRBV30 combines with J gene TRBJ1-4; 9 nucleotides match TRBD1. This CDR3 spans 16 amino acids. Germline V lookup: CDR1 GTSNPN, CDR2 SVGIG (reference sequence). J gave up 7 bases and V 4 bases, and 13 bases lay outside the gene matches. Here the CDR3 reads CAWTSGQGRGGEKLFF. DNA for the CDR3: TGTGCCTGGACCTCGGGACAGGGACGCGGTGGTGAAAAACTGTTTTTT.

This clonotype was observed a few times. The chain couples TRBV6-5 to TRBJ1-1, with unresolved D. The germline gives CDR1 MNHEY, CDR2 SVGAGI. V was clipped by 8 bases and J by 4 bases, with 11 bases between them. The length of the CDR3 is 12 residues. The CDR3 DNA follows: TGTGCCAGCGGTCGGGTAGGCACTGAAGCTTTCTTT. This gives the protein CASGRVGTEAFF.

The J gene is TRBJ2-7, the V gene TRBV3-1; possibly TRBD1 for D (6 bases). CDR1 LGHDT and CDR2 YNNKEL come from the germline V gene (reference sequence). V gave up 5 bases and J gave up 2 bases, with 16 bases separating them. The CDR3 has 15 amino acids. CDR3 protein: CASSAPGQSTYEQYF. The CDR3 nucleotides read TGTGCCAGCAGCGCACCGGGACAATCGACCTACGAGCAGTACTTC.

This chain uses TRBV20-1 with TRBJ1-2, with unresolved D. V lost 0 bases and J lost 6, with 5 bases in between. From germline, CDR1 is DFQATT and CDR2 SNEGSKA (reference sequence). This CDR3 region has 11 residues. The CDR3 protein is CSARDEDGYTF. The DNA for the CDR3 is TGCAGTGCTAGAGATGAAGATGGCTACACCTTC.

A single count supports this clonotype. The V and J genes are TRBV10-3 and TRBJ1-2, with D possibly being TRBD1 (6 bases). CDR1 and CDR2 (germline): ENHRY, SYGVKD. This CDR3 has 15 amino acids. Trimming took 2 bases from V and 6 from J, leaving 16 bases between them. The CDR3 DNA follows: TGTGCCATCAGTGAGACGGCGGGGGCTAAGAATGGCTACACCTTC. This gives the protein CAISETAGAKNGYTF.

The table lists this clonotype with a few counts. The chain joins TRBV29-1 to TRBJ2-4, with TRBD2 matching over 7 bases. With the DNA end fitting TRBJ2-7 better, the J assignment may be wrong. There are 15 residues in the CDR3. Germline CDR1 is SQVTM and CDR2 is ANQGSEA. Here the CDR3 DNA reads TGCAGCGTTGAAGACAAGGGAGGGAAACCCTACGAGCAGTACTTC. Its protein is CSVEDKGGKPYEQYF.

This clonotype came up a few times. V usage is TRBV29-1 and J usage is TRBJ2-3; 9 positions agree with TRBD2. This CDR3 region has 13 residues. V lost 3 bases, J lost 5 bases, and 3 bases stayed unmatched. Germline V gene data show CDR1 as SQVTM and CDR2 as ANQGSEA. The CDR3 sequence is CSVEGLAVDTQYF. As DNA, the CDR3 is TGCAGCGTTGAGGGACTAGCAGTAGATACGCAGTATTTT.

The chain uses TRBV6-6 and TRBJ2-7; TRBD2 agrees at 9 bases. J gave up 0 bases and V 4 bases, and 7 bases lay outside the gene matches. The CDR3 loop spans 16 amino acids. Germline V lookup: CDR1 MNHNY, CDR2 SVGAGI (reference sequence). CDR3 bases: TGTGCCAGCAGTTCGTCTAGCGGGACTGCCTCCTACGAGCAGTACTTC. It codes for CASSSSSGTASYEQYF.

This chain joins TRBV12-3 or TRBV12-4 and TRBJ2-5; TRBD2 matches at 10 bases. V lost 6 bases to trimming and J lost 5 bases; unmatched junction nucleotides: 6. The length of the CDR3 is 14 residues. CDR3 sequence: CASSRGLAMETQYF. The CDR3 DNA is TGTGCCAGCAGCCGGGGACTAGCGATGGAGACCCAGTACTTC.

This chain joins TRBV20-1 and TRBJ2-1; weak D call: TRBD2 (5 bases). This CDR3 has 15 residues. Trimming pared 6 bases from V and 0 bases from J, leaving 15 bases between. The germline gives CDR1 DFQATT, CDR2 SNEGSKA (reference sequence). CDR3 in amino acids: CSAVGAPSSYNEQFF. In DNA, the CDR3 is TGCAGTGCAGTGGGAGCCCCGAGCTCCTACAATGAGCAGTTCTTC.

CDR3 in amino acids: CSAPGLADQSEQYF. The CDR3 DNA reads as TGCAGTGCTCCGGGACTAGCGGATCAGAGTGAGCAGTACTTC. This chain links TRBV20-1 with TRBJ2-1, with 11 bases lining up with TRBD2. The assigned J gene may be wrong: the sequence end matches TRBJ2-7 better. The germline V gene has CDR1 DFQATT and CDR2 SNEGSKA (reference sequence). The length of the CDR3 is 14 residues.

The rearrangement uses TRBV20-1 and TRBJ2-7, with a tentative D call TRBD1 (6 bases). CDR1 is DFQATT, CDR2 SNEGSKA, per germline (reference sequence). The CDR3 consists of 12 residues. V shed 6 bases and J shed 7 bases, with 16 bases lying between them. The CDR3 DNA reads as TGCAGTGCCCAAGGACAGCTCTCGGAGCAGTACTTC. It specifies CSAQGQLSEQYF.

The CDR3 DNA is TGCGCCAGCAGCTTGGCCTTCGGGGCCGGGTCCAGTGAGCAGTTCTTC. Amino acids: CASSLAFGAGSSEQFF. The rearrangement joins TRBV5-1 to TRBJ2-1; D tentatively fits TRBD1 or TRBD2 (5 bases each). This CDR3 spans 16 amino acids. V lost 0 bases to trimming and J lost 9 bases, with 19 bases between them. Germline V CDR1 and CDR2: SGHRS, YFSETQ.

This chain connects TRBV5-6 to TRBJ2-5; a possible D gene is TRBD1 (5 bases). Judging by the DNA end, TRBJ2-7 fits better; the J call may be wrong. The CDR3 is 15 residues long. Germline V gives CDR1 SGHDT, CDR2 YYEEEE. CDR3 residues: CASSTTTRAVYEQYF. CDR3 bases: TGTGCCAGCAGCACCACCACCAGGGCCGTCTACGAGCAGTACTTC.

In this sample, this clonotype turned up once. The chain couples TRBV2 to TRBJ2-5, with unresolved D. The V and J ends lost 4 bases and 11 bases respectively, with 26 bases between them. The CDR3 runs to 16 residues. The germline V gene encodes CDR1 SNHLY and CDR2 FYNNEI. CDR3 in DNA: TGTGCCAGCAGTGCTACGCAAGACTTCTCCTACAATGAGCAGTACTTC. It yields the protein CASSATQDFSYNEQYF.